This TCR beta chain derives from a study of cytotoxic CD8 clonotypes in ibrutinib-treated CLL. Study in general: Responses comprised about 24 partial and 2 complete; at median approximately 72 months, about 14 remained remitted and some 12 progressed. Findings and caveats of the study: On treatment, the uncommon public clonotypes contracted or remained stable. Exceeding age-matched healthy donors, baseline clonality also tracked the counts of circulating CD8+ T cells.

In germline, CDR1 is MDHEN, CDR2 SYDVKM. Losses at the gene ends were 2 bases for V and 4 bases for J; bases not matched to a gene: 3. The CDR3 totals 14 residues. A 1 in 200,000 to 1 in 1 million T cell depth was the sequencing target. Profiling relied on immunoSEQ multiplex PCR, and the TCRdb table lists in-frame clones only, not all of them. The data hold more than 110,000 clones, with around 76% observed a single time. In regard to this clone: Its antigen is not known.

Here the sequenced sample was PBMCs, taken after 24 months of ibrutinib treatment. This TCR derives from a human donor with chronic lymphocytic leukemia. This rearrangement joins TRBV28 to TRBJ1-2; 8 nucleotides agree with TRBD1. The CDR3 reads CASSLPGTGYGYTF. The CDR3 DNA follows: TGTGCCAGCAGTTTACCCGGGACAGGCTATGGCTACACCTTC.